This record covers a single TCR beta chain. The antigen is undetermined. This sample is part of a study of blood T cells in healthy people across ages. V was trimmed by 6 bases and J by 4 bases, leaving 15 bases between them. Germline CDR1 is SGHDN and CDR2 is FVKESK. CDR3 size: 15 residues. The authors ran a second PCR of about 7 to 11 cycles using a sample-barcoded 5' primer and a J-beta primer mix. Tagging of each cDNA molecule was performed by a template-switch adaptor with 12 random nucleotides. TCRdb passed the 5' RACE reads through MiXCR, listing each CDR3 protein once. This table has fewer than 750,000 distinct CDR3 sequences, around 52% appearing once. General study results and limits: Roughly linear declines in TCR beta diversity per million T cells occurred with age.

V is TRBV14 and J is TRBJ2-2; either TRBD1 or TRBD2 may fit D (5 bases each). The clonotype was recovered from a woman over 75 in good health. Input material: blood. Written as DNA, the CDR3 is TGTGCCAGCAGTTCAAGGGACCCTATCACCGGGGAGCTGTTTTTT. Translated, it gives CASSSRDPITGELFF.